This TCR beta chain was profiled in a study of regulatory T cells in long-lasting Graves disease. The V segment lost 3 bases and the J segment 6 bases; nucleotides outside the gene matches: 5. In germline, CDR1 is GTSNPN, CDR2 SVGIG (reference sequence). The CDR3 is made up of 14 amino acids. Time point specified: persistent/refractory GD, antithyroid drugs over 5 years with positive TRAb. Scientists built the TCR library using RNA that was extracted from PBMCs. This clonotype was seen at least ten times. Its antigen remains unidentified. Library construction for TCR beta used iRepertoire HTBI primers and Arm-PCR of CDR3 regions. TCRdb called the multiplex PCR reads again in MiXCR, with one record for every CDR3 protein. This sample yields approximately 400,000 distinct CDR3 sequences, of which around 21% are seen a single time; about a fifth belongs to the top ten. Study observations and caveats: The number of shared public clonotypes was higher in persistent patients (2,741) than new patients (more than 850).

Here the sequenced sample was peripheral blood mononuclear cells (PBMCs), taken when the disease was refractory, from a patient treated with antithyroid drugs. The clonotype comes from a female donor with Graves disease. The V call is TRBV30, the J call TRBJ2-7, with 13 bases matching TRBD2. The CDR3 here is CAWRWTSGSGEQYF. The CDR3 DNA follows: TGTGCCTGGAGGTGGACTAGCGGGAGTGGCGAGCAGTACTTC.